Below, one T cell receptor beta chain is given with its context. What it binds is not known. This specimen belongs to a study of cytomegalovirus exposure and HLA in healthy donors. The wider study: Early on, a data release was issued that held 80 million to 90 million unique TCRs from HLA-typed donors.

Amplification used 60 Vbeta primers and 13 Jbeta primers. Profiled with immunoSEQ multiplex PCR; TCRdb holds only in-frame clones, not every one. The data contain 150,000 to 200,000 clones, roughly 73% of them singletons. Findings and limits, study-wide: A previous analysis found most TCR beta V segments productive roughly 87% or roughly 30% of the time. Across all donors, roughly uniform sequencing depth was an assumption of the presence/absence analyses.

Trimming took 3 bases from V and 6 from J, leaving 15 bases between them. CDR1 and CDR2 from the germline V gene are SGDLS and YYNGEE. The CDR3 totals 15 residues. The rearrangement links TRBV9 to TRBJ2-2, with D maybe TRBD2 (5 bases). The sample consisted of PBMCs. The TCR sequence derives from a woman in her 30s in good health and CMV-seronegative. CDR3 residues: CASSGADGVPGELFF. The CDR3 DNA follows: TGTGCCAGCAGCGGGGCGGACGGGGTACCCGGGGAGCTGTTTTTT.